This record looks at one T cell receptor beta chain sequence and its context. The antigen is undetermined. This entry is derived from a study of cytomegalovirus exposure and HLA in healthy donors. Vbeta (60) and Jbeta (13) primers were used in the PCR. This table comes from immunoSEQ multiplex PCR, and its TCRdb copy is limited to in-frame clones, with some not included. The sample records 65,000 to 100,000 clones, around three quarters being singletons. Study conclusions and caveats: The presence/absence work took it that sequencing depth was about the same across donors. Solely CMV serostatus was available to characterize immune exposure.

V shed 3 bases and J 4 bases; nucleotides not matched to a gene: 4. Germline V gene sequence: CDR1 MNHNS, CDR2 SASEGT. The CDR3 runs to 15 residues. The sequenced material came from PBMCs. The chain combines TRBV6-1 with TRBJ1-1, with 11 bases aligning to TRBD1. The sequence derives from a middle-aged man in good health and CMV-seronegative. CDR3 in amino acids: CASSERTGGGTEAFF. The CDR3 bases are TGTGCCAGCAGTGAGCGGACAGGGGGCGGCACTGAAGCTTTCTTT.